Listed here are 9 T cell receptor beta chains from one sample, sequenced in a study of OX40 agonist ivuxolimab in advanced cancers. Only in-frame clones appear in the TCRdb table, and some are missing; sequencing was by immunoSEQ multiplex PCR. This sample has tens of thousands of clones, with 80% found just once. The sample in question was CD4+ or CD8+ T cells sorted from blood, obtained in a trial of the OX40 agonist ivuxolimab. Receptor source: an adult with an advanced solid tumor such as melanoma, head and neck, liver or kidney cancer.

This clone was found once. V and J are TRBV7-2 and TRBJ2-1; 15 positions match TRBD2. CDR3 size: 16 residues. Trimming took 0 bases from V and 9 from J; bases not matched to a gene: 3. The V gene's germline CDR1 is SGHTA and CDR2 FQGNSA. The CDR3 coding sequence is TGTGCCAGCAGCTTAGCCCAGGGACTAGCGGGGGGTGAGCAGTTCTTC. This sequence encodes CASSLAQGLAGGEQFF.

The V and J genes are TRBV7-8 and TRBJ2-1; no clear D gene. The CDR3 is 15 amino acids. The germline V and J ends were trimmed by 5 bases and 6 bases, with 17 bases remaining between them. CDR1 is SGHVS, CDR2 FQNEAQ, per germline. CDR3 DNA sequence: TGTGCCAGCAGCCCCCTCGCAGGTTATCGCAATGAGCAGTTCTTC. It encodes CASSPLAGYRNEQFF.

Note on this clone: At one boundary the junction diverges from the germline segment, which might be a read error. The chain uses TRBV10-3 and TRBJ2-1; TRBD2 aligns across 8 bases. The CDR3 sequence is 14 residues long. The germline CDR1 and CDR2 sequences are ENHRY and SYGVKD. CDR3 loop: CAIQWTSSDNEQFF. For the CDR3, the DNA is TGTGCCATCCAGTGGACTAGCTCCGACAATGAGCAGTTCTTC.

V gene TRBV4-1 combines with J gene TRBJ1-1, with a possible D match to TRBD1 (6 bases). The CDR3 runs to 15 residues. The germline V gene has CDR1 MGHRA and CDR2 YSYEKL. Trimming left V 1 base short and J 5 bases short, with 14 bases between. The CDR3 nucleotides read TGCGCCAGCAGCCAAGGGGGGGCCCCGAGGACTGAAGCTTTCTTT. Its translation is CASSQGGAPRTEAFF.

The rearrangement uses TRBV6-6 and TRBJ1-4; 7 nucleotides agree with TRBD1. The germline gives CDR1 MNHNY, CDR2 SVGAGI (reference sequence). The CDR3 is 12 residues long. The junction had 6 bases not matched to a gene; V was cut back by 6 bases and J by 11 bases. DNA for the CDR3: TGTGCCAGCAGGAAAACAGGGGATAAACTGTTTTTT. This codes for CASRKTGDKLFF.

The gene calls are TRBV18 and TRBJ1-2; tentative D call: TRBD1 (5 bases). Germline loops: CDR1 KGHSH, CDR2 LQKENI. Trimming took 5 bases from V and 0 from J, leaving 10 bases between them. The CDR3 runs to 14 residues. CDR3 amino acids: CASSRDPANYGYTF. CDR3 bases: TGTGCCAGCTCAAGGGACCCAGCTAACTATGGCTACACCTTC.

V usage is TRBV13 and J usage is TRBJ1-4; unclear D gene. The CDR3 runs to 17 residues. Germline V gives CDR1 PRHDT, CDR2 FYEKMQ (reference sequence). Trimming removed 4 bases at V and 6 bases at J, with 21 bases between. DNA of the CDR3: TGTGCCAGCAGCTGGGTGGCCCGAGGGCAGGCCGATGAAAAACTGTTTTTT. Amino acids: CASSWVARGQADEKLFF. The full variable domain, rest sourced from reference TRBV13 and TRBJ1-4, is AAGVIQSPRHLIKEKRETATLKCYPIPRHDTVYWYQQGPGQDPQFLISFYEKMQSDKGSIPDRFSAQQFSDYHSELNMSSLELGDSALYFCASSWVARGQADEKLFFGSGTQLSVL.

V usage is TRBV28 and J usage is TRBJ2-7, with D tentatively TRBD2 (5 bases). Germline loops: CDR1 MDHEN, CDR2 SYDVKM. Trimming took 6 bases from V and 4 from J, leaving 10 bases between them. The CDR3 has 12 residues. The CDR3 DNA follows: TGTGCCAGCAGCTGGAGGAGGTACGAGCAGTACTTC. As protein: CASSWRRYEQYF.

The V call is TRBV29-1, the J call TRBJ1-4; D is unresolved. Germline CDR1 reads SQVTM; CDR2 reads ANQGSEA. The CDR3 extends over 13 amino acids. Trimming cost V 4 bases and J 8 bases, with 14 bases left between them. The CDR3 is CSVVPQNSEKLFF. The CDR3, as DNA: TGCAGCGTTGTTCCCCAGAATTCCGAAAAACTGTTTTTT.